These 29 T cell receptor beta chains were sequenced from one sample in a study of CD8 T cells in Susac syndrome. Random hexamers were used to reverse transcribe 0.5 to 1 ug of RNA. TCRdb re-analysed the immunoSEQ multiplex PCR reads in MiXCR, keeping a single row per CDR3 protein. The sample consists of 400,000 or so distinct CDR3 sequences, around 85% of them appearing once. Sequences were obtained from CD8+ T cells from PBMCs. Every receptor here comes from a human donor with multiple sclerosis.

The sample holds many counts of this clonotype. The J gene is TRBJ1-1, the V gene TRBV5-4; tentative D call: TRBD1 (5 bases). The V end was cut by 0 bases, the J end by 8 bases, with 8 bases between. Germline V gene sequence: CDR1 SGHNT, CDR2 YYREEE (reference sequence). This CDR3 has 12 amino acids. DNA of the CDR3: TGTGCCAGCAGCTTGGTAGGGACCGAAGCTTTCTTT. Protein product: CASSLVGTEAFF.

J is TRBJ2-7 and V is TRBV6-1; no clear D gene. From germline, CDR1 is MNHNS and CDR2 SASEGT. CDR3 size: 16 residues. V was trimmed by 6 bases and J by 6 bases, leaving 24 bases between them. The CDR3 loop is CASRTTVIGFFGEQYF. As DNA, the CDR3 is TGTGCCAGCAGGACAACAGTCATCGGGTTCTTCGGCGAGCAGTACTTC.

The chain joins TRBV6-1 to TRBJ1-1, with D unclear. The CDR3 is 15 residues long. Trimming removed 1 base from V and 5 bases from J, with 14 bases in between. Germline CDR1 is MNHNS and CDR2 is SASEGT. The CDR3 reads CASSEEDWGSTEAFF. The CDR3 region has the DNA TGTGCCAGCAGTGAAGAGGACTGGGGTTCGACTGAAGCTTTCTTT.

This clonotype has a single count. Sequence at one end of the junction differs from germline and may be a read error. V and J are TRBV5-6 and TRBJ1-5; D is perhaps TRBD1 (6 bases). Germline V lookup: CDR1 SGHDT, CDR2 YYEEEE. The CDR3 is made up of 14 amino acids. DNA for the CDR3: TGTGCCAGCAGCTTGATGGGGGGCAATCACCCCCAGCATTTT. Protein: CASSLMGGNHPQHF.

This rearrangement joins TRBV28 to TRBJ1-5; maybe TRBD1 (5 bases). The CDR3 covers 16 residues. The V gene lost 3 bases and the J gene lost 5 bases, with 17 bases spanning the gap. Germline V gene sequence: CDR1 MDHEN, CDR2 SYDVKM. This CDR3 reads CASSFLDTRTDQPQHF. In DNA form, the CDR3 reads TGTGCCAGCAGTTTTCTGGACACCCGGACGGATCAGCCCCAGCATTTT.

The J gene is TRBJ2-7, the V gene TRBV20-1; 12 bases agree with TRBD2. This CDR3 contains 19 residues. Germline V lookup: CDR1 DFQATT, CDR2 SNEGSKA (reference sequence). J gave up 4 bases and V 1 base, and 17 bases lay outside the gene matches. The chain's CDR3 is CSARAYGLAGSPKAYEQYF. CDR3 coding DNA: TGCAGTGCTAGAGCCTATGGACTAGCGGGATCACCTAAGGCGTACGAGCAGTACTTC.

The chain links TRBV12-3 or TRBV12-4 to TRBJ1-1; D possibly corresponds to TRBD1 (6 bases). Trimming took off 7 bases at V and 11 bases at J, with 14 bases between the two ends. The CDR3 consists of 11 residues. CDR3 amino acids: CASITGFDAFF. The CDR3 region has the DNA TGTGCCAGCATTACAGGGTTTGACGCTTTCTTT.

Note on this clonotype: A junction boundary mismatches the germline segment, possibly from a read error. This rearrangement joins TRBV11-1 to TRBJ2-1; 14 bases fit TRBD2. The CDR3 is 20 residues long. Looked up from germline, CDR1 is SGHAT and CDR2 is FQDESV (reference sequence). CDR3 in amino acids: CASSAFSGLAGGPSYHEQFF. DNA of the CDR3: TGTGCCAGCAGCGCCTTTTCAGGACTAGCGGGGGGCCCGTCCTACCATGAGCAGTTCTTC.

This clonotype turned up a few times. This chain joins TRBV7-2 and TRBJ2-7; maybe TRBD1 (6 bases). Germline V gives CDR1 SGHTA, CDR2 FQGNSA. V shed 2 bases and J shed 5 bases, with 10 bases lying between them. The CDR3 spans 13 residues. CDR3 loop: CASSLYRVNEQYF. The DNA of the CDR3 is TGTGCCAGCAGCTTATACAGGGTTAACGAGCAGTACTTC. Based on the CDR3 plus reference TRBV7-2 and TRBJ2-7, the full variable domain is GAGVSQSPSNKVTEKGKDVELRCDPISGHTALYWYRQSLGQGLEFLIYFQGNSAPDKSGLPSDRFSAERTGGSVSTLTIQRTQQEDSAVYLCASSLYRVNEQYFGPGTRLTVT.

The genes are TRBV6-1 and TRBJ2-7, with D uncertain. CDR1 and CDR2 from the germline V gene are MNHNS and SASEGT. CDR3 size: 17 residues. Trimming stripped 7 bases from V and 0 bases from J, with 22 bases between. The CDR3 region has the DNA TGTGCCAGCACCACTCAGGATAGGTTCTCCTACTCCTACGAGCAGTACTTC. Protein: CASTTQDRFSYSYEQYF.

This rearrangement joins TRBV19 to TRBJ1-1, with D hard to call. The CDR3 has 16 residues. Trimming shortened V by 10 bases and J by 0 bases, and 21 bases separated the two germline ends. The germline gives CDR1 LNHDA, CDR2 SQIVND (reference sequence). For the CDR3, the DNA is TGTGCCACCTCGCCCGAGAGCTTACCTATGAACACTGAAGCTTTCTTT. Protein sequence: CATSPESLPMNTEAFF.

This chain uses TRBV3-1 with TRBJ2-7; 7 bases map to TRBD1. Germline lookup yields CDR1 LGHDT and CDR2 YNNKEL (reference sequence). The CDR3 is made up of 14 amino acids. The V segment lost 4 bases and the J segment 5 bases; nucleotides outside the gene matches: 8. The DNA of the CDR3 is TGTGCCAGCAGCCGCTGGGACAGATCCGACGAGCAGTACTTC. The encoded protein is CASSRWDRSDEQYF.

The V call is TRBV30, the J call TRBJ2-7; D not resolved. The CDR3 length is 13 residues. V was cut by 3 bases and J by 2 bases, with 11 bases left in between. Germline CDR1 is GTSNPN and CDR2 is SVGIG (reference sequence). CDR3 amino acids: CAWRDDGAYEQYF. The DNA of the CDR3 is TGTGCCTGGAGGGATGACGGAGCCTACGAGCAGTACTTC.

This clonotype was counted a few times. The chain uses TRBV7-9 and TRBJ2-1; TRBD2 matches 9 bases. V was pared by 2 bases and J by 2 bases, with 1 base of the junction left unmatched. Germline V gene data show CDR1 as SEHNR and CDR2 as FQNEAQ (reference sequence). The CDR3 contains 15 residues. The DNA of the CDR3 is TGTGCCAGCAGCTTAATAGCGGGAGCCTACAATGAGCAGTTCTTC. Translating gives CASSLIAGAYNEQFF.

The chain recombines TRBV4-1 with TRBJ2-7; perhaps TRBD2 as D (5 bases). The CDR3 loop spans 15 amino acids. Germline V gives CDR1 MGHRA, CDR2 YSYEKL. Trimming pared 4 bases from V and 5 bases from J, leaving 18 bases between. CDR3 nucleotides: TGCGCCAGCAGCCCCAGACACATGACGGGGAACGAGCAGTACTTC. Its protein product is CASSPRHMTGNEQYF.

The chain has TRBV5-4 and TRBJ2-7; the D is unclear. CDR1 and CDR2 from the germline V gene are SGHNT and YYREEE (reference sequence). V was shortened by 0 bases and J by 5 bases, with 3 bases between the two germline ends. The CDR3 loop spans 11 amino acids. This CDR3 reads CASSLEDEQYF. The CDR3 DNA reads TGTGCCAGCAGCTTGGAGGACGAGCAGTACTTC.

The genes are TRBV24-1 and TRBJ2-1, with D possibly TRBD1 on 6 matching bases. Trimming stripped 3 bases from V and 9 bases from J, with 17 bases between. The CDR3 is made up of 15 amino acids. CDR1 and CDR2 from the germline V gene are KGHDR and SFDVKD. CDR3 bases: TGTGCCACCAGTGATCGGGACAATTTTCTTGTTGAGCAGTTCTTC. Translation: CATSDRDNFLVEQFF.

This clonotype was recorded only once. The chain combines TRBV20-1 with TRBJ2-1; tentative D call: TRBD1 (5 bases). Germline CDR1 is DFQATT and CDR2 is SNEGSKA (reference sequence). This CDR3 has 13 residues. The V end lost 0 bases, the J end lost 4 bases, and 7 bases lay between the germline ends. DNA for the CDR3: TGCAGTGCTAGAGATTACAGGTACAATGAGCAGTTCTTC. Its translation: CSARDYRYNEQFF.

This rearrangement joins TRBV3-1 to TRBJ1-1; TRBD1 aligns across 9 bases. The CDR3 is 17 amino acids. V trimming: 0 bases; J trimming: 0 bases; junction bases outside the gene matches: 5. Germline loops: CDR1 LGHDT, CDR2 YNNKEL (reference sequence). The CDR3 sequence is CASSQDRDRVMNTEAFF. The CDR3 coding sequence is TGTGCCAGCAGCCAAGATCGGGACAGGGTTATGAACACTGAAGCTTTCTTT.

The chain uses TRBV28 and TRBJ2-1, with 7 bases fitting TRBD2. Germline assignment: CDR1 MDHEN and CDR2 SYDVKM. Trimming removed 4 bases from V and 8 bases from J; junction bases left unmatched: 14. The CDR3 contains 16 residues. The chain's CDR3 is CASSSPPSREMDEQFF. Written as DNA, the CDR3 is TGTGCCAGCAGTTCGCCCCCTTCGCGGGAGATGGATGAGCAGTTCTTC.

The chain employs TRBV10-3 and TRBJ2-7; tentative D call: TRBD1 (6 bases). Germline lookup yields CDR1 ENHRY and CDR2 SYGVKD. Trimming shortened V by 3 bases and J by 4 bases, and 16 bases separated the two germline ends. This CDR3 comprises 15 residues. As DNA, the CDR3 is TGTGCCATCAGTGACCCGAGCAGGGGTTTATACGAGCAGTACTTC. Amino acids: CAISDPSRGLYEQYF.

This chain joins TRBV2 and TRBJ2-5, with 9 positions matching TRBD2. Trimming at V came to 7 bases and at J to 0 bases, leaving 12 bases not matched to a gene. In germline, CDR1 is SNHLY, CDR2 FYNNEI. The CDR3 totals 17 residues. The CDR3 nucleotides read TGTGCCAGCACCGAGGAGGTAGCGGGGGAAAACCAAGAGACCCAGTACTTC. Residues: CASTEEVAGENQETQYF. Combining the CDR3 with reference TRBV2 and TRBJ2-5 gives the whole variable domain EPEVTQTPSHQVTQMGQEVILRCVPISNHLYFYWYRQILGQKVEFLVSFYNNEISEKSEIFDDQFSVERPDGSNFTLKIRSTKLEDSAMYFCASTEEVAGENQETQYFGPGTRLLVL.

The rearrangement uses TRBV30 and TRBJ2-7, with a possible D match to TRBD2 (6 bases). The germline V and J ends were trimmed by 1 base and 3 bases, with 7 bases remaining between them. Germline-derived CDR1 and CDR2 are GTSNPN and SVGIG (reference sequence). This CDR3 is 12 amino acids long. This CDR3 is CAWSGGNYEQYF. The CDR3 DNA reads as TGTGCCTGGAGTGGCGGGAACTACGAGCAGTACTTC.

The count of this clonotype is one. The genes are TRBV6-5 and TRBJ1-2; 7 bases match TRBD1. This CDR3 is built from 16 residues. V shed 0 bases, J shed 8 bases, and the junction held 12 bases outside the gene matches. CDR1 MNHEY and CDR2 SVGAGI come from the germline V gene. The CDR3 loop reads CASSYSSAWDSAGYTF. The CDR3 nucleotides are TGTGCCAGCAGTTACTCGAGTGCATGGGACAGCGCAGGCTACACCTTC.

Here the CDR3 DNA reads TGTGCCAGCAGTTTGGATATTCTGAACACTGAAGCTTTCTTT. Translated: CASSLDILNTEAFF. The chain combines TRBV28 with TRBJ1-1; D is unresolved. The CDR3 runs to 14 residues. In germline, CDR1 is MDHEN, CDR2 SYDVKM. V lost 3 bases and J lost 0, with 8 bases in between.

V usage is TRBV27 and J usage is TRBJ1-2; D is unresolved. Trimming stripped 5 bases from V and 0 bases from J, with 10 bases between. This CDR3 has 14 amino acids. Germline V gene sequence: CDR1 MNHEY, CDR2 SMNVEV (reference sequence). This CDR3 reads CASSEARANYGYTF. The CDR3 DNA follows: TGTGCCAGCAGTGAAGCGCGAGCTAACTATGGCTACACCTTC.

V gene TRBV27 combines with J gene TRBJ2-1; D remains ambiguous. Germline V gene sequence: CDR1 MNHEY, CDR2 SMNVEV (reference sequence). The V end lost 0 bases, the J end lost 4 bases, and 7 bases lay between the germline ends. CDR3 size: 14 residues. This CDR3 reads CASSLSNSYNEQFF. CDR3 in DNA: TGTGCCAGCAGTTTATCGAACAGTTACAATGAGCAGTTCTTC.

This rearrangement joins TRBV19 to TRBJ2-2; D is ambiguous. This CDR3 has 13 residues. Germline loops: CDR1 LNHDA, CDR2 SQIVND (reference sequence). Trimming took off 3 bases at V and 6 bases at J, with 8 bases between the two ends. CDR3 residues: CASSIPGAGELFF. DNA for the CDR3: TGTGCCAGTAGTATCCCAGGAGCCGGGGAGCTGTTTTTT. The whole variable domain, filled in from reference TRBV19 and TRBJ2-2, reads DGGITQSPKYLFRKEGQNVTLSCEQNLNHDAMYWYRQDPGQGLRLIYYSQIVNDFQKGDIAEGYSVSREKKESFPLTVTSAQKNPTAFYLCASSIPGAGELFFGEGSRLTVL.

The chain uses TRBV7-8 and TRBJ2-5; the match to TRBD2 covers 9 bases. The CDR3 covers 17 residues. The J segment lost 2 bases and the V segment lost 5 bases, leaving 12 bases of the junction unmatched. Germline V gives CDR1 SGHVS, CDR2 FQNEAQ. CDR3 sequence: CASSPGLAGVAQETQYF. The CDR3 DNA follows: TGTGCCAGCAGCCCCGGATTAGCGGGGGTAGCACAAGAGACCCAGTACTTC.